Detailed here is one T cell receptor beta chain. Antigen: not known. The CDR3 length is 15 residues. CDR1 is SGHTS, CDR2 YDEGEE, per germline. Trimming cost V 1 base and J 1 base, with 11 bases left between them. This sample stems from a study of cytomegalovirus exposure and HLA in healthy donors. 60 Vbeta and 13 Jbeta primers were used in PCR. Only in-frame clones appear in the TCRdb table, and some are missing; sequencing was by immunoSEQ multiplex PCR. Here the sample spans under 200,000 clones, roughly 77% being singletons. Findings and caveats of the study: Links to common viral pathogens appeared, in a later analysis, for several of the most significant clusters. An ancestry cluster, one associated with Asian ancestry, reportedly showed fewer N-insertions than the roughly 670-donor mean in a later analysis.

This clonotype was obtained from a young woman in good health and CMV-seronegative. Specimen: PBMCs. The rearrangement joins TRBV5-8 to TRBJ1-1; D perhaps matches TRBD1 (5 bases). The CDR3 sequence: CASSLRQGGNTEAFF. Written as DNA, the CDR3 is TGTGCCAGCAGCTTGAGGCAGGGAGGGAACACTGAAGCTTTCTTT.